This TCR beta chain was sequenced for a study of cytomegalovirus exposure and HLA in healthy donors. Study-level background: Researchers found that about 82% of around 400 genotyped donors fell within the Caucasian-associated ancestry cluster. The study's findings and limits: A missense variant in DCLRE1C was later tied to TCR beta V- and J-gene trimming. Per published accounts, TCR beta sequences correctly predicted the HLA-A and HLA-B alleles of most subjects. The classifier, whose performance was assessed in both the original and validation cohorts, reportedly diagnosed cytomegalovirus status with high specificity and sensitivity.

A word on this clone: Its antigen is not known.

Both 60 Vbeta primers and 13 Jbeta primers went into the PCR. Clones were sequenced by immunoSEQ multiplex PCR, and TCRdb holds only the in-frame ones, with some missing. The sample lists about 120,000 clones; roughly 75% were seen once. The sequence was collected from a woman aged 50 to 65 in good health and CMV-seronegative. Source material: PBMCs.

For the CDR3, the DNA is TGTGCCAGCAGCCCACAGGGAGTATTAGGCGGCTATGGCTACACCTTC. It is translated as CASSPQGVLGGYGYTF. The gene calls are TRBV7-9 and TRBJ1-2; tentative D call: TRBD1 (6 bases). Trimming shortened V by 5 bases and J by 4 bases, and 20 bases separated the two germline ends. The CDR3 runs 16 residues. The germline V gene has CDR1 SEHNR and CDR2 FQNEAQ (reference sequence). Drawing the rest from reference TRBV7-9 and TRBJ1-2, the complete variable domain is DTGVSQNPRHKITKRGQNVTFRCDPISEHNRLYWYRQTLGQGPEFLTYFQNEAQLEKSRLLSDRFSAERPKGSFSTLEIQRTEQGDSAMYLCASSPQGVLGGYGYTFGSGTRLTVV.